The source of this T cell receptor (beta chain) is a study of blood T cell repertoires in COVID-19. This table comes from immunoSEQ multiplex PCR, and its TCRdb copy is limited to in-frame clones, with some not included. The data contain fewer than 700,000 clones, roughly nine tenths of them singletons. Germline V gene sequence: CDR1 GTSNPN, CDR2 SVGIG (reference sequence). This CDR3 comprises 15 residues. Trimming cost V 0 bases and J 6 bases; bases outside gene matches: 5. This clonotype was sampled from a woman in her 50s with COVID-19, enrolled during active disease. The V gene is TRBV30, the J gene TRBJ1-6, with TRBD1 matching 7 bases. The specimen was peripheral blood. CDR3 DNA: TGTGCCTGGAGTGTGCGGCGACAGGGTAATTCACCCCTCCACTTT. It yields the protein CAWSVRRQGNSPLHF.